This T cell receptor beta chain emerged from a study of identical twins. A universal primer site was created by template switching, with the cDNA bearing unique molecular identifiers. TCRdb ran MiXCR on the 5' RACE reads and lists one entry per CDR3 protein. The sample yields 1.5 million or so distinct CDR3 sequences, less than 40% seen once. V dropped 4 bases and J dropped 11 bases, with 12 bases sitting between them. Germline CDR1 reads SGHRS; CDR2 reads YFSETQ. The length of the CDR3 is 11 residues. V and J are TRBV5-1 and TRBJ2-5; the D is unclear. The sequenced sample was cord blood. The TCR originated in a newborn girl in good health. As DNA, the CDR3 is TGCGCCAGCAGCGATTACTACGTGCAGTACTTC. As protein: CASSDYYVQYF.